This passage covers 19 T cell receptor beta chains from one sample sequenced in a study of T cells in Graves' hyperthyroidism and ophthalmopathy. Amplified TCR beta CDR3 regions derived from RNA transcripts. The study used the HTBI primer set for a first-round RT-PCR of the TCR CDR3. A single record per CDR3 protein comes from TCRdb applying MiXCR to the multiplex PCR reads. Of approximately 250,000 distinct CDR3 sequences detected, around 24% appear once; the ten largest clones hold 35% to 40%. The sample was blood. The source of these receptors is a woman in her thirties or forties with Graves' ophthalmopathy.

This clonotype was found many times. The chain joins TRBV27 to TRBJ1-5; 7 bases are a match to TRBD1. V shed 5 bases, J shed 6 bases, and the junction held 7 bases outside the gene matches. The CDR3 loop spans 14 amino acids. In germline, CDR1 is MNHEY, CDR2 SMNVEV (reference sequence). The CDR3 region has the DNA TGTGCCAGCAGTCCACAGGGGCTGGGTCAGCCCCAGCATTTT. It translates to CASSPQGLGQPQHF.

This clonotype was detected many times. The V and J genes are TRBV20-1 and TRBJ2-2; possibly TRBD1 for D (6 bases). This CDR3 is built from 14 residues. Trimming removed 7 bases at V and 2 bases at J, with 14 bases between. Germline values: CDR1 DFQATT, CDR2 SNEGSKA (reference sequence). The CDR3 is CSGRDIANTGELFF. As DNA, the CDR3 is TGCAGTGGCCGGGACATAGCTAACACCGGGGAGCTGTTTTTT.

This clonotype occurred many times. V is TRBV2 and J is TRBJ1-5; D gene ambiguous. This CDR3 has 15 amino acids. V was clipped by 4 bases and J by 0 bases, with 10 bases between them. CDR1 and CDR2 (germline): SNHLY, FYNNEI. The CDR3 is CASSGEAYSNQPQHF. The CDR3 DNA is TGTGCCAGCAGTGGTGAGGCGTATAGCAATCAGCCCCAGCATTTT.

This clonotype turned up a few times. The junction shows a germline mismatch at one end, possibly a read error. V usage is TRBV2 and J usage is TRBJ2-7; TRBD1 aligns across 8 bases. This CDR3 comprises 13 residues. Germline V gene data show CDR1 as SNHLY and CDR2 as FYNNEI. The CDR3 loop reads CASSGQPGAQGDF. Written as DNA, the CDR3 is TGTGCCAGCAGTGGACAGCCTGGAGCACAGGGGGACTTC.

This clonotype was seen many times. CDR3 amino acids: CASSLLGQESGELFF. In DNA, the CDR3 is TGTGCCAGCAGCTTATTAGGTCAGGAGTCCGGGGAGCTGTTTTTT. The chain couples TRBV7-6 to TRBJ2-2; D is unclear. Germline CDR1 reads SGHVS; CDR2 reads FNYEAQ. This CDR3 is built from 15 residues. V lost 2 bases to trimming and J lost 6 bases, with 13 bases between them. Full variable domain (remainder filled in from reference TRBV7-6 and TRBJ2-2): GAGVSQSPRYKVTKRGQDVALRCDPISGHVSLYWYRQALGQGPEFLTYFNYEAQQDKSGLPNDRFSAERPEGSISTLTIQRTEQRDSAMYRCASSLLGQESGELFFGEGSRLTVL.

This clonotype was detected ten times or more. This chain links TRBV4-3 with TRBJ1-2, with TRBD1 matching over 8 bases. The germline V gene has CDR1 LGHNA and CDR2 YSLEER. Losses at the gene ends were 1 base for V and 2 bases for J; bases not matched to a gene: 0. The CDR3 is made up of 14 amino acids. Here the CDR3 DNA reads TGCGCCAGCAGCCAAGGGACAGGGAACTATGGCTACACCTTC. Translating gives CASSQGTGNYGYTF.

This clonotype showed up many times. As DNA, the CDR3 is TGTGCCAGCAGTTTATTTCAGGGCCGCAGCTCTGGAAACACCATATATTTT. Residues: CASSLFQGRSSGNTIYF. The rearrangement links TRBV28 to TRBJ1-3; D perhaps matches TRBD1 (5 bases). V lost 1 base, J lost 0 bases, and 13 bases lay in between. CDR3 length: 17 residues. Germline CDR1 reads MDHEN; CDR2 reads SYDVKM.

This clonotype was seen at least ten times. The chain couples TRBV3-1 to TRBJ1-5; 7 positions match TRBD1. V shed 2 bases, J shed 6 bases, and the junction held 4 bases outside the gene matches. The CDR3 spans 14 residues. The germline gives CDR1 LGHDT, CDR2 YNNKEL (reference sequence). The CDR3 spells CASSQSKGAQPQHF. The CDR3, as DNA: TGTGCCAGCAGCCAAAGTAAGGGGGCTCAGCCCCAGCATTTT.

This clonotype was counted ten times or more. The chain combines TRBV27 with TRBJ1-5; D possibly corresponds to TRBD1 (6 bases). Germline V gives CDR1 MNHEY, CDR2 SMNVEV (reference sequence). The V gene lost 6 bases and the J gene lost 0 bases, with 9 bases spanning the gap. The CDR3 runs 14 residues. The CDR3 sequence is CASSYRVSNQPQHF. The CDR3, as DNA: TGTGCCAGCAGCTACAGGGTTAGCAATCAGCCCCAGCATTTT.

This clonotype was observed a single time. The gene calls are TRBV30 and TRBJ2-7; possibly TRBD2 for D (5 bases). Germline CDR1 and CDR2: GTSNPN and SVGIG (reference sequence). The germline V and J ends were trimmed by 0 bases and 4 bases, with 13 bases remaining between them. There are 14 residues in the CDR3. The DNA for the CDR3 is TGTGCCTGGAGTGTACTTGGACTGACTTACGAGCAGTACTTC. Translated: CAWSVLGLTYEQYF.

This clonotype appeared many times. The chain combines TRBV24-1 with TRBJ2-2, with 8 bases aligning to TRBD1. Looked up from germline, CDR1 is KGHDR and CDR2 is SFDVKD. J gave up 2 bases and V 1 base, and 11 bases lay outside the gene matches. The length of the CDR3 is 19 residues. The DNA for the CDR3 is TGTGCCACCAGTGATTTACCGACAGGGGCAACGATAAACACCGGGGAGCTGTTTTTT. It translates to CATSDLPTGATINTGELFF.

This clonotype was counted ten times or more. One base away lies a much larger clone, so this may be a sequencing read error. The V and J genes are TRBV6-2 or TRBV6-3 and TRBJ2-7; TRBD1 matches 9 bases. V was pared by 2 bases and J by 3 bases, with 2 bases of the junction left unmatched. Germline V gene sequence: CDR1 MNHEY, CDR2 SVGEGT. This CDR3 region has 14 residues. CDR3 coding DNA: TGTGCCAGCAGTTACGGACAGGGGATCTACGAGCAGTACTTC. The encoded protein is CASSYGQGIYEQYF.

There are many counts of this clonotype. This chain links TRBV5-6 with TRBJ1-1; maybe TRBD1 (6 bases). CDR1 and CDR2 from the germline V gene are SGHDT and YYEEEE. V gave up 1 base and J gave up 4 bases, with 11 bases separating them. This CDR3 has 14 amino acids. The CDR3 bases are TGTGCCAGCAGCTTGAGGACAGCCCTCACTGAAGCTTTCTTT. Translated, it gives CASSLRTALTEAFF.

For this clonotype: Compared with germline, one end of the junction differs, possibly owing to a read error. This rearrangement joins TRBV20-1 to TRBJ1-1; D unresolved. This CDR3 region has 13 residues. CDR1 is DFQATT, CDR2 SNEGSKA, per germline (reference sequence). The CDR3 is CSATDVMKTEAFF. CDR3 coding DNA: TGCAGTGCTACCGACGTAATGAAGACTGAAGCTTTCTTT.

With respect to this clonotype: At one boundary the junction diverges from the germline segment, which might be a read error. Here the CDR3 DNA reads TGTGCCAGCAGTTCTTCCCCGGCAGGCGAGCAGTCCTTC. This encodes CASSSSPAGEQSF. V usage is TRBV6-2 or TRBV6-3 and J usage is TRBJ2-7, with D unclear. The CDR3 contains 13 residues. Germline V gene lookup returns CDR1 MNHEY and CDR2 SVGEGT.

This clonotype was counted many times. The V gene is TRBV5-1, the J gene TRBJ2-7; 7 bases align to TRBD2. With V trimmed by 0 bases and J by 3 bases, 3 bases remained unmatched. The length of the CDR3 is 14 residues. Germline V CDR1 and CDR2: SGHRS, YFSETQ. CDR3 in DNA: TGCGCCAGCAGCTTGGTTTCTAGCGGCTACGAGCAGTACTTC. As protein: CASSLVSSGYEQYF. Looking up the rest from reference TRBV5-1 and TRBJ2-7 gives the full variable domain: KAGVTQTPRYLIKTRGQQVTLSCSPISGHRSVSWYQQTPGQGLQFLFEYFSETQRNKGNFPGRFSGRQFSNSRSEMNVSTLELGDSALYLCASSLVSSGYEQYFGPGTRLTVT.

The table lists this clonotype with many counts. This chain joins TRBV7-9 and TRBJ1-2, with TRBD1 identical over 12 bases. Trimming at V came to 5 bases and at J to 6 bases, leaving 7 bases not matched to a gene. The CDR3 has 15 residues. Germline V gene sequence: CDR1 SEHNR, CDR2 FQNEAQ (reference sequence). The CDR3 protein is CASSLPGQGANGYTF. The CDR3 DNA reads TGTGCCAGCAGCCTACCGGGACAGGGGGCTAATGGCTACACCTTC. Variable domain in full (rest from reference TRBV7-9 and TRBJ1-2): DTGVSQNPRHKITKRGQNVTFRCDPISEHNRLYWYRQTLGQGPEFLTYFQNEAQLEKSRLLSDRFSAERPKGSFSTLEIQRTEQGDSAMYLCASSLPGQGANGYTFGSGTRLTVV.

This clonotype was seen at least ten times. The chain has TRBV15 and TRBJ1-1; D unclear. The CDR3 sequence is 15 residues long. Trimming shortened V by 0 bases and J by 1 base, and 9 bases separated the two germline ends. Looked up from germline, CDR1 is LNHNV and CDR2 is YYDKDF (reference sequence). The CDR3 region is CATSREGISNTEAFF. In nucleotides, the CDR3 is TGTGCCACCAGCAGAGAAGGGATTTCGAACACTGAAGCTTTCTTT.

This clonotype was picked up a small number of times. This chain links TRBV7-8 with TRBJ2-7, with 7 positions matching TRBD1. Losses at the gene ends were 5 bases for V and 3 bases for J; bases not matched to a gene: 10. Germline V gene sequence: CDR1 SGHVS, CDR2 FQNEAQ. The CDR3 consists of 15 residues. CDR3 amino acids: CASSRGRTGGYEQYF. The CDR3 DNA sequence: TGTGCCAGCAGCCGAGGCCGGACAGGAGGCTACGAGCAGTACTTC.